What follows describes a single T cell receptor beta chain. Antigen specificity is unknown. This sample is drawn from a study of a mutant IDH1 vaccine in newly diagnosed glioma. The wider study: Patients had received radiotherapy, temozolomide, or both previously, most receiving both.

Using immunoSEQ multiplex PCR, the repertoire was profiled, and TCRdb retains in-frame clones only, with some absent. The table lists more than 55,000 clones, about 81% of them singletons. Broader study findings: Vaccine-induced immune responses were detected in around 93% of patients. Pseudoprogression showed no apparent link to changes in top peripheral T cell clonotypes.

Stated time point: week 23, last vaccination. In the vaccine, a single dose held 300 ug of the mutant IDH1 20-mer peptide, along with topical imiquimod. There are 11 residues in the CDR3. The germline V gene encodes CDR1 GTSNPN and CDR2 SVGIG (reference sequence). Trimming pared 0 bases from V and 8 bases from J, leaving 5 bases between. The clonotype comes from a woman in her thirties or forties with glioma. Some clones in this sample may be carry-over from other donors' samples. The material was PBMCs, obtained from a glioma patient whose treatment included an IDH1 peptide vaccine. This chain uses TRBV30 with TRBJ2-1, with unresolved D. The CDR3: CAWSVLDEQFF. CDR3 DNA: TGTGCCTGGAGTGTACTGGATGAGCAGTTCTTC.